The 14 T cell receptor beta chains below all came from one sample that was sequenced in a study of T cell responses to AZD1222 COVID-19 vaccine. The data were produced by immunoSEQ multiplex PCR, yet TCRdb's version contains in-frame clones alone and is incomplete. The sample carries under 110,000 clones, 90% recorded once. The material was peripheral blood, obtained 28 days after the second AZD1222 dose. These receptors were collected from an adult who received the AZD1222 COVID-19 vaccine.

This chain connects TRBV27 to TRBJ2-2, with 7 positions matching TRBD1. Trimming took 6 bases from V and 4 from J; bases not matched to a gene: 14. The CDR3 is 17 amino acids. Germline V gene sequence: CDR1 MNHEY, CDR2 SMNVEV (reference sequence). This chain's CDR3 is CASRGLGTAQTTGELFF. CDR3 bases: TGTGCCAGCAGGGGCCTTGGGACAGCCCAAACCACCGGGGAGCTGTTTTTT.

The V call is TRBV7-8, the J call TRBJ1-5; D is possibly TRBD1 (5 bases). This CDR3 is 15 amino acids long. V dropped 4 bases and J dropped 0 bases, with 10 bases sitting between them. The germline gives CDR1 SGHVS, CDR2 FQNEAQ. This CDR3 reads CASSSGLYSNQPQHF. DNA of the CDR3: TGTGCCAGCAGCTCGGGACTGTATAGCAATCAGCCCCAGCATTTT.

The J gene is TRBJ2-5, the V gene TRBV3-1 (or the pseudogene TRBV3-2); D gene uncertain. The length of the CDR3 is 13 residues. Germline values: CDR1 LGHDT, CDR2 YNNKEL (reference sequence). V gave up 1 base and J gave up 1 base, with 4 bases separating them. The CDR3 spells CASSQGPQETQYF. In DNA, the CDR3 is TGTGCCAGCAGCCAAGGTCCCCAAGAGACCCAGTACTTC.

The genes are TRBV11-2 and TRBJ1-4; no clear D gene. The germline V gene has CDR1 SGHAT and CDR2 FQNNGV. V lost 5 bases, J lost 0 bases, and 16 bases lay in between. The CDR3 extends over 17 amino acids. The CDR3 DNA reads TGTGCCAGCAGCCCGGACTGGGAAACACCAACTAATGAAAAACTGTTTTTT. The encoded protein is CASSPDWETPTNEKLFF.

This CDR3 reads CASSLRYSGGAYTGELFF. The CDR3 region has the DNA TGTGCCAGCAGCCTACGATATAGCGGGGGGGCCTACACCGGGGAGCTGTTTTTT. V usage is TRBV7-2 and J usage is TRBJ2-2; 11 nucleotides agree with TRBD2. The V gene's germline CDR1 is SGHTA and CDR2 FQGNSA. The CDR3 runs 18 residues. Germline trimming cut 5 bases from V and 3 bases from J; bases unmatched to any gene: 11. The entire variable domain, with the rest obtained from reference TRBV7-2 and TRBJ2-2, is as follows: GAGVSQSPSNKVTEKGKDVELRCDPISGHTALYWYRQSLGQGLEFLIYFQGNSAPDKSGLPSDRFSAERTGGSVSTLTIQRTQQEDSAVYLCASSLRYSGGAYTGELFFGEGSRLTVL.

This chain joins TRBV18 and TRBJ2-7; 9 bases are a match to TRBD2. This CDR3 comprises 17 residues. V was clipped by 3 bases and J by 4 bases; unmatched bases: 13. CDR1 and CDR2 from the germline V gene are KGHSH and LQKENI. The CDR3 here is CASSPYPASGDRYEQYF. The CDR3 DNA follows: TGTGCCAGCTCACCCTACCCCGCTAGCGGGGACCGATACGAGCAGTACTTC. Using reference TRBV18 and TRBJ2-7 for the parts outside the CDR3, the full variable domain is NAGVMQNPRHLVRRRGQEARLRCSPMKGHSHVYWYRQLPEEGLKFMVYLQKENIIDESGMPKERFSAEFPKEGPSILRIQQVVRGDSAAYFCASSPYPASGDRYEQYFGPGTRLTVT.

The chain combines TRBV24-1 with TRBJ2-1, with D possibly called TRBD1 or TRBD2 (5 bases each). Germline CDR1 reads KGHDR; CDR2 reads SFDVKD. Trimming shortened V by 2 bases and J by 9 bases, and 13 bases separated the two germline ends. The CDR3 covers 14 residues. The CDR3 DNA sequence: TGTGCCACCAGTGATTCCGGGACCGCTGGTGAGCAGTTCTTC. Amino acid sequence: CATSDSGTAGEQFF.

This clone was found once. The chain joins TRBV9 to TRBJ2-1, with TRBD2 as a possible D gene (6 bases). Germline loops: CDR1 SGDLS, CDR2 YYNGEE. The CDR3 length is 14 residues. V dropped 3 bases and J dropped 7 bases, with 14 bases sitting between them. The CDR3 region has the DNA TGTGCCAGCAGCGAGGCGGGGCGATTAAATGAGCAGTTCTTC. This gives the protein CASSEAGRLNEQFF.

CDR3 amino acids: CASSIDRVQPQHF. CDR3 nucleotides: TGTGCCAGCTCAATAGACAGGGTTCAGCCCCAGCATTTT. The genes are TRBV18 and TRBJ1-5; 7 bases map to TRBD1. The CDR3 consists of 13 residues. CDR1 is KGHSH and CDR2 is LQKENI in the germline V gene. V lost 5 bases, J lost 6 bases, and 4 bases stayed unmatched.

The chain employs TRBV14 and TRBJ1-2, with D unresolved. The CDR3 has 14 residues. V was clipped by 3 bases and J by 7 bases, with 15 bases between them. The germline V gene encodes CDR1 SGHDN and CDR2 FVKESK. CDR3 DNA sequence: TGTGCCAGCAGCCAGAGAGAGGATCGCGGTGGCTACACCTTC. This translates into CASSQREDRGGYTF.

The chain joins TRBV6-5 to TRBJ1-6; maybe TRBD1 (5 bases). V lost 6 bases to trimming and J lost 6 bases, with 12 bases between them. Germline lookup yields CDR1 MNHEY and CDR2 SVGAGI. This CDR3 contains 14 residues. The CDR3 loop is CASSLDGGNSPLHF. The CDR3, as DNA: TGTGCCAGCAGCCTGGACGGGGGTAATTCACCCCTCCACTTT.

This clone appeared once. V is TRBV11-1 and J is TRBJ1-2; D not certain. CDR3 size: 16 residues. The germline V gene encodes CDR1 SGHAT and CDR2 FQDESV (reference sequence). V lost 6 bases and J lost 2, with 19 bases in between. The CDR3 sequence: CASSDTDHSTNYGYTF. CDR3 bases: TGTGCCAGCAGTGATACGGATCACTCTACAAACTATGGCTACACCTTC.

This rearrangement joins TRBV13 to TRBJ2-1; the D gene is possibly TRBD2 (6 bases). Germline CDR1 PRHDT, CDR2 FYEKMQ (reference sequence). This CDR3 spans 13 amino acids. Trimming removed 3 bases at V and 4 bases at J, with 7 bases between. For the CDR3, the DNA is TGTGCCAGCAGCTTCGGGAGTTACAATGAGCAGTTCTTC. Encoded protein: CASSFGSYNEQFF. The whole variable domain, remainder taken from reference TRBV13 and TRBJ2-1, is AAGVIQSPRHLIKEKRETATLKCYPIPRHDTVYWYQQGPGQDPQFLISFYEKMQSDKGSIPDRFSAQQFSDYHSELNMSSLELGDSALYFCASSFGSYNEQFFGPGTRLTVL.

The chain links TRBV3-1 (or the pseudogene TRBV3-2) to TRBJ1-2; the match to TRBD1 covers 7 bases. Germline V CDR1 and CDR2: LGHDT, YNNKEL (reference sequence). The CDR3 spans 13 residues. The V gene end was trimmed by 4 bases and the J gene end by 5 bases; junction bases not matched to a gene: 4. This chain's CDR3 is CASSLGTDYGYTF. The CDR3 coding sequence is TGTGCCAGCAGCCTCGGGACAGATTATGGCTACACCTTC.